These 27 T cell receptor beta chains came from one sample sequenced in a study of cytomegalovirus exposure and HLA in healthy donors. Vbeta (60) and Jbeta (13) primers were used in the PCR. The repertoire was sequenced with immunoSEQ multiplex PCR; TCRdb's copy has only in-frame clones and lacks some. The table includes tens of thousands of clones, around 70% detected once. The specimen sequenced was PBMCs. The receptors here all came from a woman aged 40 to 55 in good health and CMV-seropositive.

The chain couples TRBV7-9 to TRBJ2-7; 10 positions match TRBD1. Trimming took 1 base from V and 2 from J; bases not matched to a gene: 11. Per the germline V gene, CDR1 is SEHNR and CDR2 is FQNEAQ (reference sequence). CDR3 length equals 18 residues. In nucleotides, the CDR3 is TGTGCCAGCAGCTTAGACCAACCGGGACAGGGGAGTCCCTACGAGCAGTACTTC. Amino acids: CASSLDQPGQGSPYEQYF.

The chain uses TRBV5-4 and TRBJ2-3; D is perhaps TRBD2 (5 bases). The ends were cut back, 4 bases at V and 2 bases at J, with 23 bases in the middle. CDR1 and CDR2 from the germline V gene are SGHNT and YYREEE (reference sequence). The CDR3 length is 18 residues. CDR3 residues: CASSNPGLGRAYTDTQYF. CDR3 nucleotide sequence: TGTGCCAGCAGCAACCCGGGATTAGGACGCGCTTACACAGATACGCAGTATTTT.

The V and J genes are TRBV15 and TRBJ2-1; D is undetermined. Trimming removed 0 bases from V and 6 bases from J, with 9 bases in between. This CDR3 has 14 residues. Germline V gene data show CDR1 as LNHNV and CDR2 as YYDKDF (reference sequence). The CDR3 DNA is TGTGCCACCAGCAGAGATCCCGCGCCCAATGAGCAGTTCTTC. As protein: CATSRDPAPNEQFF. The complete variable domain, with remaining parts taken from reference TRBV15 and TRBJ2-1, reads DAMVIQNPRYQVTQFGKPVTLSCSQTLNHNVMYWYQQKSSQAPKLLFHYYDKDFNNEADTPDNFQSRRPNTSFCFLDIRSPGLGDTAMYLCATSRDPAPNEQFFGPGTRLTVL.

In this sample, this clone turned up a few times. The rearrangement links TRBV7-9 to TRBJ1-4; D unresolved. Germline V lookup: CDR1 SEHNR, CDR2 FQNEAQ (reference sequence). This CDR3 is built from 15 residues. Between the trimmed V and J ends, which lost 3 bases and 3 bases, there was a span of 11 bases. The CDR3 is CASSFPVRSNEKLFF. The CDR3 DNA reads as TGTGCCAGCAGCTTTCCGGTCCGGTCTAATGAAAAACTGTTTTTT.

This clone has only one observation. V and J are TRBV19 and TRBJ1-1; tentatively, D is TRBD1 (5 bases). The CDR3 runs 12 residues. Deletions cut 5 bases from V and 4 bases from J, with 8 bases between. CDR1 and CDR2 (germline): LNHDA, SQIVND (reference sequence). This CDR3 reads CASSSGITEAFF. The DNA of the CDR3 is TGTGCCAGTAGTTCAGGGATCACTGAAGCTTTCTTT. Filled out from reference TRBV19 and TRBJ1-1, the complete variable domain reads DGGITQSPKYLFRKEGQNVTLSCEQNLNHDAMYWYRQDPGQGLRLIYYSQIVNDFQKGDIAEGYSVSREKKESFPLTVTSAQKNPTAFYLCASSSGITEAFFGQGTRLTVV.

The table lists this clone with a count of one. This chain joins TRBV20-1 and TRBJ1-2; D remains unclear. The V gene lost 8 bases and the J gene lost 4 bases, with 11 bases spanning the gap. The CDR3 totals 11 residues. CDR1 DFQATT and CDR2 SNEGSKA come from the germline V gene (reference sequence). The chain's CDR3 is CSCNRAYGYTF. As DNA, the CDR3 is TGCAGTTGTAACAGAGCCTATGGCTACACCTTC.

The V call is TRBV19, the J call TRBJ1-2, with D unresolved. Trimming cost V 7 bases and J 5 bases, with 17 bases left between them. CDR3 length: 14 amino acids. CDR1 and CDR2 (germline): LNHDA, SQIVND (reference sequence). CDR3 nucleotides: TGTGCCAGTAACCCGTCGGGTCAGTCGTATGGCTACACCTTC. This sequence encodes CASNPSGQSYGYTF.

The V gene is TRBV19, the J gene TRBJ1-1; weak D call: TRBD1 (5 bases). CDR1 and CDR2 from the germline V gene are LNHDA and SQIVND (reference sequence). Trimming removed 3 bases from V and 3 bases from J, with 8 bases in between. The CDR3 runs 13 residues. The CDR3 region has the DNA TGTGCCAGTAGTATGGGCAGGGACACTGAAGCTTTCTTT. Translating gives CASSMGRDTEAFF.

The rearrangement uses TRBV19 and TRBJ2-5; 13 nucleotides agree with TRBD2. Looked up from germline, CDR1 is LNHDA and CDR2 is SQIVND (reference sequence). The CDR3 is 15 amino acids. V gave up 8 bases and J gave up 0 bases; unmatched junction bases: 3. CDR3 in DNA: TGTGCCAGTGGGACTAGCGGGGCGAACCAAGAGACCCAGTACTTC. Its protein is CASGTSGANQETQYF.

This clone was seen a handful of times. At one end, the junction sequence differs from germline, possibly due to a read error. The J gene is TRBJ2-1, the V gene TRBV6-1; 7 nucleotides agree with TRBD2. Germline-derived CDR1 and CDR2 are MNHNS and SASEGT. The CDR3 length is 13 residues. The CDR3, as DNA: TGCCCCAAACGGGGGGACGCCTACAATGAGCAGTTCTTC. It is translated as CPKRGDAYNEQFF.

The chain has TRBV7-2 and TRBJ1-1, with 8 positions matching TRBD1. The CDR3 is 15 residues long. Per germline, CDR1 SGHTA and CDR2 FQGNSA. J gave up 8 bases and V 2 bases, and 10 bases lay outside the gene matches. The CDR3 protein is CASSLIAAGGFEAFF. As DNA, the CDR3 is TGTGCCAGCAGCTTAATAGCGGCAGGGGGCTTCGAAGCTTTCTTT.

The chain employs TRBV6-5 and TRBJ1-3, with D possibly TRBD1 on 6 matching bases. Trimming stripped 8 bases from V and 0 bases from J, with 14 bases between. The CDR3 length is 15 residues. In germline, CDR1 is MNHEY, CDR2 SVGAGI. CDR3 region: CASSDSLSSGNTIYF. The CDR3 DNA is TGTGCCAGCTCGGACAGTCTTAGCTCTGGAAACACCATATATTTT.

This clone was detected a few times. V and J are TRBV15 and TRBJ2-5; D remains ambiguous. With the DNA end fitting TRBJ2-7 better, the J assignment may be wrong. Germline V gene lookup returns CDR1 LNHNV and CDR2 YYDKDF (reference sequence). CDR3 size: 12 residues. The DNA for the CDR3 is TGTGCCACCAGCAGAGCGGGTGGCGAGCAGTACTTC. Translating gives CATSRAGGEQYF.

The rearrangement uses TRBV30 and TRBJ2-1; TRBD2 matches at 8 bases. CDR1 is GTSNPN, CDR2 SVGIG, per germline (reference sequence). J lost 10 bases, V lost 4 bases, and 6 bases had no gene match. This CDR3 region has 12 residues. The CDR3 here is CAWTGGENEQFF. The CDR3 bases are TGTGCCTGGACGGGAGGGGAGAACGAGCAGTTCTTC.

The chain has TRBV4-1 and TRBJ1-5, with a weak D call TRBD1 (5 bases). Germline V gene sequence: CDR1 MGHRA, CDR2 YSYEKL. Trimming removed 1 base at V and 0 bases at J, with 13 bases between. CDR3 length: 17 amino acids. CDR3: CASSQGRGTSSNQPQHF. The CDR3 coding sequence is TGCGCCAGCAGCCAAGGGAGGGGAACGAGTAGCAATCAGCCCCAGCATTTT.

The CDR3 nucleotides are TGTGCCAGCTCACCGGCTTACTCGTCGACAGCGGGAAACACCATATATTTT. It is translated as CASSPAYSSTAGNTIYF. This chain connects TRBV18 to TRBJ1-3, with a possible D match to TRBD1 (5 bases). The CDR3 is made up of 17 amino acids. From germline, CDR1 is KGHSH and CDR2 LQKENI. V shed 3 bases and J shed 4 bases, with 19 bases lying between them.

The gene calls are TRBV15 and TRBJ2-3; a possible D gene is TRBD1 (6 bases). The length of the CDR3 is 15 residues. V lost 3 bases and J lost 2, with 12 bases in between. Germline CDR1 reads LNHNV; CDR2 reads YYDKDF (reference sequence). In DNA form, the CDR3 reads TGTGCCACCAGCAGGATACAGGGCTACACAGATACGCAGTATTTT. Residues: CATSRIQGYTDTQYF.

V usage is TRBV7-2 and J usage is TRBJ1-1; 9 positions match TRBD1. The CDR3 is 18 amino acids. The J segment lost 0 bases and the V segment lost 6 bases, leaving 14 bases of the junction unmatched. Germline V gives CDR1 SGHTA, CDR2 FQGNSA. The CDR3 coding sequence is TGTGCCAGCAGTCACGATTTGCCGGGACAGGGATTGAACACTGAAGCTTTCTTT. It codes for CASSHDLPGQGLNTEAFF.

The V and J genes are TRBV5-4 and TRBJ1-1; the D gene is possibly TRBD1 (6 bases). The CDR3 totals 13 residues. Germline lookup yields CDR1 SGHNT and CDR2 YYREEE (reference sequence). Deletions cut 2 bases from V and 7 bases from J, with 12 bases between. The CDR3 region is CASSFSGVCEAFF. In DNA form, the CDR3 reads TGTGCCAGCAGCTTCTCAGGGGTTTGTGAAGCTTTCTTT.

A few counts support this clone. The chain combines TRBV5-1 with TRBJ2-3, with D maybe TRBD2 (6 bases). Germline assignment: CDR1 SGHRS and CDR2 YFSETQ. This CDR3 is built from 14 residues. Deletions cut 7 bases from V and 2 bases from J, with 14 bases between. The CDR3 here is CASFVGGTTDTQYF. The CDR3 nucleotides are TGCGCCAGCTTTGTAGGAGGGACCACAGATACGCAGTATTTT.

This clone was detected a few times. This chain uses TRBV7-9 with TRBJ1-4; 8 bases agree with TRBD1. The CDR3 contains 18 residues. J lost 8 bases, V lost 1 base, and 15 bases had no gene match. Germline CDR1 reads SEHNR; CDR2 reads FQNEAQ (reference sequence). CDR3 coding DNA: TGTGCCAGCAGCTTAGGGACAGGGACGACGAGGGGGCACGAAAAACTGTTTTTT. Translation gives CASSLGTGTTRGHEKLFF.

The chain couples TRBV27 to TRBJ1-5; no reliable D call. V lost 5 bases to trimming and J lost 6 bases, with 11 bases between them. Germline V gene lookup returns CDR1 MNHEY and CDR2 SMNVEV (reference sequence). The CDR3 runs to 13 residues. The chain's CDR3 is CASSEQSGQPQHF. CDR3 nucleotide sequence: TGTGCCAGCAGTGAACAGAGCGGTCAGCCCCAGCATTTT.

The rearrangement links TRBV29-1 to TRBJ2-2, with 10 positions matching TRBD1. The germline gives CDR1 SQVTM, CDR2 ANQGSEA. The length of the CDR3 is 15 residues. J gave up 5 bases and V 0 bases, and 3 bases lay outside the gene matches. CDR3 in DNA: TGCAGCGTTGAAGATCCGGGACAGGGGACCGGGGAGCTGTTTTTT. Protein product: CSVEDPGQGTGELFF.

This clone was seen a few times. The CDR3 coding sequence is TGTGCCAGCAGCTTGGGGGGGCTAGCTGGAAACACCATATATTTT. Its translation is CASSLGGLAGNTIYF. The chain uses TRBV5-6 and TRBJ1-3; the D gene is possibly TRBD1 (6 bases). There are 15 residues in the CDR3. The V gene's germline CDR1 is SGHDT and CDR2 YYEEEE. With 0 bases removed from V and 2 bases from J, the gap between germline ends came to 9 bases.

This clone was seen a handful of times. This chain uses TRBV19 with TRBJ2-3; 9 positions agree with TRBD2. The CDR3 is made up of 15 amino acids. J was trimmed by 6 bases and V by 5 bases; bases with no gene match: 9. The germline V gene encodes CDR1 LNHDA and CDR2 SQIVND (reference sequence). The CDR3, as DNA: TGTGCCAGTAGTCCTCAGGCGGGGGGGACCGATACGCAGTATTTT. Translating it yields CASSPQAGGTDTQYF. The full variable domain, with the rest looked up from reference TRBV19 and TRBJ2-3, is DGGITQSPKYLFRKEGQNVTLSCEQNLNHDAMYWYRQDPGQGLRLIYYSQIVNDFQKGDIAEGYSVSREKKESFPLTVTSAQKNPTAFYLCASSPQAGGTDTQYFGPGTRLTVL.

The chain combines TRBV28 with TRBJ1-5, with TRBD1 identical over 8 bases. CDR3 length: 15 amino acids. Germline V gene data show CDR1 as MDHEN and CDR2 as SYDVKM. V lost 5 bases and J lost 1; bases outside the gene matches: 4. Here the CDR3 DNA reads TGTGCCAGCAGTGACAGGGGCGGCAGCAATCAGCCCCAGCATTTT. The encoded protein is CASSDRGGSNQPQHF. Full variable domain (rest looked up from reference TRBV28 and TRBJ1-5): DVKVTQSSRYLVKRTGEKVFLECVQDMDHENMFWYRQDPGLGLRLIYFSYDVKMKEKGDIPEGYSVSREKKERFSLILESASTNQTSMYLCASSDRGGSNQPQHFGDGTRLSIL.

The chain couples TRBV7-2 to TRBJ1-1, with 10 bases matching TRBD1. V lost 1 base, J lost 9 bases, and 5 bases stayed unmatched. CDR1 and CDR2 from the germline V gene are SGHTA and FQGNSA. The CDR3 length is 14 residues. This CDR3 is CASSLGQGAPKAFF. DNA for the CDR3: TGTGCCAGCAGCTTAGGACAGGGGGCCCCCAAAGCTTTCTTT.